This T cell receptor (beta chain) was retrieved from a study of coeliac disease. About the research overall: Without high-resolution HLA typing, biased TRBV7-2 usage was examined as a proof of principle.

Assay: immunoSEQ multiplex PCR; the TCRdb copy retains only in-frame clones and omits some. The table has a few thousand clones, around 50% seen once; the top ten hold more than 15%. About this clone itself: Its antigen remains unidentified.

The study, taken as a whole, reports: Control samples showed higher TRB and TRG clonality than intraepithelial and lamina propria samples in active celiac disease. Most TRB amino acid sequences occurred in only one sample. Cross-contamination between intraepithelial and lamina propria cells was possible.

CDR1 and CDR2 (germline): MDHEN, SYDVKM. This CDR3 contains 15 residues. The V and J ends lost 4 bases and 4 bases, in that order; junction bases with no gene match: 8. The source of this sequence is a man aged 55 to 70 with celiac disease on a gluten-free diet. The chain links TRBV28 to TRBJ1-2; 8 bases align to TRBD1. Material: intraepithelial lymphocytes from the gut. The CDR3 bases are TGTGCCAGCAGTTCCTCCCGGACAGGGCGCTATGGCTACACCTTC. Translation: CASSSSRTGRYGYTF.